These 23 T cell receptor beta chains share one sample of origin, sequenced in a study of early stage breast cancer tumors. Some clones are missing from TCRdb's copy, which holds only in-frame ones; the method was immunoSEQ multiplex PCR. This sample has about 28,000 clones, with approximately 70% found just once. The sample consisted of blood. These TCRs come from a person aged 40 to 49 with breast cancer.

This clone has only one observation. This chain links TRBV5-1 with TRBJ2-2, with 9 bases fitting TRBD1. CDR1 is SGHRS and CDR2 is YFSETQ in the germline V gene. The CDR3 runs to 15 residues. V lost 4 bases and J lost 6; bases outside the gene matches: 7. The CDR3 sequence is CASSRGDRVAGELFF. The CDR3 nucleotides are TGCGCCAGCAGCCGCGGGGACAGGGTGGCCGGGGAGCTGTTTTTT.

This rearrangement joins TRBV5-8 to TRBJ2-1, with D maybe TRBD2 (5 bases). Germline CDR1 reads SGHTS; CDR2 reads YDEGEE. This CDR3 is 12 amino acids long. V lost 1 base to trimming and J lost 10 bases, with 9 bases between them. CDR3 sequence reads: CASSLLRVEQFF. DNA of the CDR3: TGTGCCAGCAGCTTGTTGAGGGTAGAGCAGTTCTTC.

This chain joins TRBV6-1 and TRBJ2-6, with D possibly being TRBD1 (5 bases). Germline lookup yields CDR1 MNHNS and CDR2 SASEGT. V was shortened by 4 bases and J by 4 bases, with 11 bases between the two germline ends. The CDR3 runs to 15 residues. The CDR3 nucleotides read TGTGCCAGCAGTGCTCACCAGGGCGGGGCCAACGTCCTGACTTTC. Translating gives CASSAHQGGANVLTF.

J is TRBJ2-3 and V is TRBV2; TRBD1 aligns across 7 bases. This CDR3 contains 15 residues. Germline CDR1 reads SNHLY; CDR2 reads FYNNEI. V trimming: 4 bases; J trimming: 3 bases; junction bases outside the gene matches: 7. The CDR3 DNA is TGTGCCAGCAGTGGGACTCAGGGGGTAACAGATACGCAGTATTTT. This sequence encodes CASSGTQGVTDTQYF.

The chain links TRBV19 to TRBJ1-2; D not certain. This CDR3 contains 14 residues. Per the germline V gene, CDR1 is LNHDA and CDR2 is SQIVND (reference sequence). Trimming shortened V by 4 bases and J by 4 bases, and 13 bases separated the two germline ends. DNA for the CDR3: TGTGCCAGTAGTACCCGCGACATCTCCTATGGCTACACCTTC. This codes for CASSTRDISYGYTF.

The chain links TRBV28 to TRBJ2-3; 8 bases align to TRBD2. CDR3 length equals 17 residues. Germline V gene lookup returns CDR1 MDHEN and CDR2 SYDVKM. V shed 2 bases and J 0 bases; nucleotides not matched to a gene: 7. The CDR3 bases are TGTGCCAGCAGTTTAAGTAGCGGGAAGACTAGCACAGATACGCAGTATTTT. Translation: CASSLSSGKTSTDTQYF.

The chain employs TRBV4-2 and TRBJ2-2, with D unresolved. Per germline, CDR1 LGHNA and CDR2 YNFKEQ. CDR3 length: 15 residues. The V end lost 4 bases, the J end lost 3 bases, and 12 bases lay between the germline ends. The CDR3 DNA is TGTGCCAGCAGCCGCTCCCGTGGGGACACCGGGGAGCTGTTTTTT. Its protein product is CASSRSRGDTGELFF.

This clone appeared a single time. The V and J genes are TRBV28 and TRBJ2-5; no clear D gene. The V gene's germline CDR1 is MDHEN and CDR2 SYDVKM. The CDR3 is 13 amino acids. V was cut by 8 bases and J by 0 bases, with 10 bases left in between. The CDR3 nucleotides read TGTGCCAGCGGCCGACTTGACCAAGAGACCCAGTACTTC. Protein product: CASGRLDQETQYF.

The gene calls are TRBV29-1 and TRBJ2-1; tentatively, D is TRBD2 (5 bases). Germline assignment: CDR1 SQVTM and CDR2 ANQGSEA. The CDR3 runs to 14 residues. The V end lost 8 bases, the J end lost 0 bases, and 14 bases lay between the germline ends. The CDR3 reads CSMKQRSSYNEQFF. CDR3 nucleotides: TGCAGCATGAAGCAGCGGAGCTCCTACAATGAGCAGTTCTTC.

J is TRBJ2-1 and V is TRBV5-1, with D unresolved. The V and J ends lost 2 bases and 8 bases respectively, with 5 bases between them. CDR1 SGHRS and CDR2 YFSETQ come from the germline V gene. CDR3 size: 11 residues. The CDR3 DNA reads as TGCGCCAGCAGCTTCCTCTATGAGCAGTTCTTC. Encoded protein: CASSFLYEQFF.

This chain connects TRBV4-1 to TRBJ1-4; 8 bases align to TRBD1. This CDR3 contains 17 residues. V gave up 1 base and J gave up 6 bases; unmatched junction bases: 10. The germline gives CDR1 MGHRA, CDR2 YSYEKL. CDR3 residues: CASSQVRQGAVHEKLFF. The CDR3 DNA reads TGCGCCAGCAGCCAAGTTCGGCAGGGGGCCGTTCATGAAAAACTGTTTTTT.

The chain recombines TRBV28 with TRBJ1-5; D is possibly TRBD1 (6 bases). Germline loops: CDR1 MDHEN, CDR2 SYDVKM. CDR3 length equals 14 residues. Trimming took 8 bases from V and 1 from J, leaving 12 bases between them. The CDR3 DNA sequence: TGTGCCAGCGGAAGGGGGAACAGCAATCAGCCCCAGCATTTT. Translation: CASGRGNSNQPQHF.

J is TRBJ2-1 and V is TRBV7-2; tentative D call: TRBD2 (5 bases). The CDR3 is 13 amino acids. Germline loops: CDR1 SGHTA, CDR2 FQGNSA. The CDR3 DNA follows: TGTGCATCTAGCCGATACTCCTACAATGAGCAGTTCTTC. Amino acid sequence: CASSRYSYNEQFF.

This chain connects TRBV2 to TRBJ2-7, with a weak D call TRBD2 (6 bases). CDR3 size: 16 residues. Trimming pared 2 bases from V and 2 bases from J, leaving 16 bases between. Germline loops: CDR1 SNHLY, CDR2 FYNNEI. CDR3 amino acids: CASSEYPPSATYEQYF. For the CDR3, the DNA is TGTGCCAGCAGTGAATATCCGCCTAGCGCTACCTACGAGCAGTACTTC.

V gene TRBV5-8 combines with J gene TRBJ1-4, with no clear D. Germline CDR1 and CDR2: SGHTS and YDEGEE. V lost 0 bases and J lost 8, with 20 bases in between. The CDR3 sequence is 17 residues long. The CDR3 region has the DNA TGTGCCAGCAGCTTGGGTACTCAAACCCCAAGTTTAGAAAAACTGTTTTTT. Protein: CASSLGTQTPSLEKLFF.

The gene calls are TRBV18 and TRBJ2-1; D is possibly TRBD2 (6 bases). CDR3 length: 13 amino acids. The germline gives CDR1 KGHSH, CDR2 LQKENI. V lost 0 bases and J 9 bases, leaving 9 bases between the germline ends. The CDR3 reads CASSPPQEGEQFF. CDR3 sequence (DNA): TGTGCCAGCTCACCACCACAGGAGGGTGAGCAGTTCTTC.

This clone was detected a few times. The chain carries TRBV18 and TRBJ2-5, with D uncertain. Germline V gene sequence: CDR1 KGHSH, CDR2 LQKENI. V was shortened by 0 bases and J by 4 bases, with 6 bases between the two germline ends. This CDR3 region has 13 residues. CDR3 region: CASSPPVRETQYF. CDR3 in DNA: TGTGCCAGCTCACCACCCGTGAGAGAGACCCAGTACTTC.

The chain is built from TRBV7-7 and TRBJ2-3; TRBD2 is a possible D gene (7 bases). The V end lost 10 bases, the J end lost 3 bases, and 23 bases lay between the germline ends. Germline loops: CDR1 SSHAT, CDR2 FNYEAQ (reference sequence). This CDR3 has 16 amino acids. The DNA of the CDR3 is TGTGCCACGACCGCCTTGACTAGCCAGGGGACAGATACGCAGTATTTT. It specifies CATTALTSQGTDTQYF.

This chain uses TRBV11-1 with TRBJ1-1, with no clear D. This CDR3 spans 14 amino acids. Per germline, CDR1 SGHAT and CDR2 FQDESV (reference sequence). V lost 5 bases and J lost 8, with 18 bases in between. The CDR3 region is CASSGLREAGEAFF. As DNA, the CDR3 is TGTGCCAGCAGCGGCTTGAGGGAGGCGGGAGAAGCTTTCTTT.

The chain joins TRBV30 to TRBJ1-2; possibly TRBD1 for D (5 bases). The CDR3 sequence is 13 residues long. In germline, CDR1 is GTSNPN, CDR2 SVGIG (reference sequence). V lost 5 bases and J lost 5, with 15 bases in between. CDR3 region: CAWSRQTPYGYTF. In DNA, the CDR3 is TGTGCCTGGTCGAGACAGACACCATATGGCTACACCTTC. The entire variable domain, with the rest obtained from reference TRBV30 and TRBJ1-2, is as follows: SQTIHQWPATLVQPVGSPLSLECTVEGTSNPNLYWYRQAAGRGLQLLFYSVGIGQISSEVPQNLSASRPQDRQFILSSKKLLLSDSGFYLCAWSRQTPYGYTFGSGTRLTVV.

This clone was seen more than once but under ten times. The rearrangement uses TRBV4-3 and TRBJ1-4; 7 nucleotides align to TRBD1. CDR1 LGHNA and CDR2 YSLEER come from the germline V gene. The J segment lost 11 bases and the V segment lost 0 bases, leaving 3 bases of the junction unmatched. CDR3 length equals 13 residues. The CDR3 region is CASSQETGRKLFF. The CDR3 bases are TGCGCCAGCAGCCAAGAGACAGGGAGGAAACTGTTTTTT.

The V call is TRBV5-1, the J call TRBJ2-3; 10 bases fit TRBD2. This CDR3 region has 15 residues. Trimming removed 2 bases from V and 3 bases from J; junction bases left unmatched: 3. The germline V gene encodes CDR1 SGHRS and CDR2 YFSETQ. The DNA of the CDR3 is TGCGCCAGCAGCTTTACTAGCGGGAAGACAGATACGCAGTATTTT. Translating gives CASSFTSGKTDTQYF.

This clone was seen a single time. The rearrangement joins TRBV25-1 to TRBJ2-7, with D possibly being TRBD1 (6 bases). Trimming pared 3 bases from V and 1 base from J, leaving 10 bases between. CDR3 length equals 14 residues. Germline values: CDR1 MGHDK, CDR2 SYGVNS. The CDR3 protein is CASSDTGLSYEQYF. The CDR3 DNA reads as TGTGCCAGCAGTGACACAGGGTTATCCTACGAGCAGTACTTC.